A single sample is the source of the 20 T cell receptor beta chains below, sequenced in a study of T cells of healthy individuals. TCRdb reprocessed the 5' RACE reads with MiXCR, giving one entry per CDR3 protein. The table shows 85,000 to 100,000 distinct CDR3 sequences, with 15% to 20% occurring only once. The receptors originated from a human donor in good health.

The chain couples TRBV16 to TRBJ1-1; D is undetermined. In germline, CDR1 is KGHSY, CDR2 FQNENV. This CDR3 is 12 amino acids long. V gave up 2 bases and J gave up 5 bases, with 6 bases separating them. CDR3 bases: TGTGCCAGCAGCCAACCCTTGACTGAAGCTTTCTTT. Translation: CASSQPLTEAFF.

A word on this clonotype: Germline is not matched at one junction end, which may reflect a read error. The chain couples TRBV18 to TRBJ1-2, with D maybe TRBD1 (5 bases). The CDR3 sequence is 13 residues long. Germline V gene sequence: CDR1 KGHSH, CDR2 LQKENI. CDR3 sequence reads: CVSSGARGRGYTF. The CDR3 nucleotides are TGTGTCAGCTCAGGCGCAAGGGGACGTGGCTACACCTTC. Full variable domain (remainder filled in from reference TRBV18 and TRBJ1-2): NAGVMQNPRHLVRRRGQEARLRCSPMKGHSHVYWYRQLPEEGLKFMVYLQKENIIDESGMPKERFSAEFPKEGPSILRIQQVVRGDSAAYFCVSSGARGRGYTFGSGTRLTVV.

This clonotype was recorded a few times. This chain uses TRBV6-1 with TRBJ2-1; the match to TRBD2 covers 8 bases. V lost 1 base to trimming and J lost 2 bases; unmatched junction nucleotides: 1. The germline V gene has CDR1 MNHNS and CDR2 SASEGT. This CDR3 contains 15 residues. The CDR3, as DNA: TGTGCCAGCAGTGAAGGGGGACTAGCCTACAATGAGCAGTTCTTC. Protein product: CASSEGGLAYNEQFF.

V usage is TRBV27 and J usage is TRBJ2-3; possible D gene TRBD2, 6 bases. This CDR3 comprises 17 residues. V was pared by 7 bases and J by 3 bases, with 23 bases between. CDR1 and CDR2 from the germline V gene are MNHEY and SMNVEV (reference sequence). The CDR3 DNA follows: TGTGCCAGCATTCCTCTAGGGACTCCGACGGAAACAGATACGCAGTATTTT. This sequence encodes CASIPLGTPTETDTQYF.

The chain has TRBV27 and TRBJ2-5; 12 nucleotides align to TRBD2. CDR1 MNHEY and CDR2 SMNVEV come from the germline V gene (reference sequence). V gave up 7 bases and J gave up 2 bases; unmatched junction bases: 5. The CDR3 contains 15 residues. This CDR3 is CASKELAGGQETQYF. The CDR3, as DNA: TGTGCCAGCAAGGAACTAGCGGGAGGTCAAGAGACCCAGTACTTC.

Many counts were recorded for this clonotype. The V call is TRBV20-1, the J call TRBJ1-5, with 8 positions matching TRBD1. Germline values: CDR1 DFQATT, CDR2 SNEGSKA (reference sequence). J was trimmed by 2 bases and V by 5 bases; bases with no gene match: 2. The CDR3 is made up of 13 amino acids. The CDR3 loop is CSAAQGGNQPQHF. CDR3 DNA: TGCAGTGCTGCACAGGGGGGCAATCAGCCCCAGCATTTT.

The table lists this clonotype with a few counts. In DNA, the CDR3 is TGTGCCAGCAGCCAGGACCCTTCCACAGATACGCAGTATTTT. Encoded protein: CASSQDPSTDTQYF. This chain uses TRBV5-6 with TRBJ2-3; D gene ambiguous. The length of the CDR3 is 14 residues. Between the trimmed V and J ends, which lost 4 bases and 2 bases, there was a span of 11 bases. Germline-derived CDR1 and CDR2 are SGHDT and YYEEEE.

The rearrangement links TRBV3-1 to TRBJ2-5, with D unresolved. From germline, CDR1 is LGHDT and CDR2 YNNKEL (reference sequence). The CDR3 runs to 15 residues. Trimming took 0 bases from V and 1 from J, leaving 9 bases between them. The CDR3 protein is CASSQDPELQETQYF. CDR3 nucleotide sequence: TGTGCCAGCAGCCAAGATCCGGAACTCCAAGAGACCCAGTACTTC.

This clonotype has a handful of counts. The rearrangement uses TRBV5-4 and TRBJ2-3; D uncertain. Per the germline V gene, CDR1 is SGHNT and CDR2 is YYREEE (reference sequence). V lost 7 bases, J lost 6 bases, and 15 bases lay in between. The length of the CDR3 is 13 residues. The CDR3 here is CASSSQYADTQYF. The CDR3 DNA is TGTGCCAGCTCTTCCCAATATGCGGATACGCAGTATTTT.

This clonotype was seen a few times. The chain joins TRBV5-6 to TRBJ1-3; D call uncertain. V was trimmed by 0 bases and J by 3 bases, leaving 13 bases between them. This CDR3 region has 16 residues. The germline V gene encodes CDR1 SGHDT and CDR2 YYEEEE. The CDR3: CASSLGWQNRGNTIYF. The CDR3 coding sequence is TGTGCCAGCAGCTTGGGCTGGCAGAATCGTGGAAACACCATATATTTT. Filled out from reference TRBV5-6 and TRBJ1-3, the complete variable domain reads DAGVTQSPTHLIKTRGQQVTLRCSPKSGHDTVSWYQQALGQGPQFIFQYYEEEERQRGNFPDRFSGHQFPNYSSELNVNALLLGDSALYLCASSLGWQNRGNTIYFGEGSWLTVV.

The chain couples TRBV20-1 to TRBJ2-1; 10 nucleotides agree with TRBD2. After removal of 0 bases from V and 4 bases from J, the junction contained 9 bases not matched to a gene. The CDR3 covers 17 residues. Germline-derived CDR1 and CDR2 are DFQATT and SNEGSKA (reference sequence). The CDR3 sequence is CSARDAPGLAVYNEQFF. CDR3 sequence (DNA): TGCAGTGCTAGAGACGCCCCCGGACTAGCGGTATACAATGAGCAGTTCTTC.

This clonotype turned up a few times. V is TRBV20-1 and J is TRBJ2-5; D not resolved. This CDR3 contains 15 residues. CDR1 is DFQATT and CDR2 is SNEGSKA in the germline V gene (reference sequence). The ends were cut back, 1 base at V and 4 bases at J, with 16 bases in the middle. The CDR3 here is CSARAPAGPGETQYF. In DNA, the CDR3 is TGCAGTGCTAGAGCCCCGGCCGGCCCGGGAGAGACCCAGTACTTC.

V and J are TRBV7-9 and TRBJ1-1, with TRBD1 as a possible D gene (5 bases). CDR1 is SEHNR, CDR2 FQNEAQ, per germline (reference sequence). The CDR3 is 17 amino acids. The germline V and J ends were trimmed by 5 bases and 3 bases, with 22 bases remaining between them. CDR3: CASSPTRLMTGDTEAFF. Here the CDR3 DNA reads TGTGCCAGCAGCCCCACACGCCTTATGACGGGGGACACTGAAGCTTTCTTT.

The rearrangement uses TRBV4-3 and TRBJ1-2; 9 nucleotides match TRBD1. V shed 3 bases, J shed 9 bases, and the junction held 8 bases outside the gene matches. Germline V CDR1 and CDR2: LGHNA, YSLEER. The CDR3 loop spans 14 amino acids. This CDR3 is CASSHQGGQGSYTF. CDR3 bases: TGCGCCAGCAGCCACCAAGGGGGACAGGGCAGCTACACCTTC.

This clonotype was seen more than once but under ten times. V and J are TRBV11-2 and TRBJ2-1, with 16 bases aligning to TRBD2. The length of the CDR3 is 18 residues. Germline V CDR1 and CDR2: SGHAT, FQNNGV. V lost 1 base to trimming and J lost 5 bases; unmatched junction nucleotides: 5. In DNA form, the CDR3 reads TGTGCCAGCAGCTTAGCCCCGGGACTAGCGGGGGGGGACAATGAGCAGTTCTTC. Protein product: CASSLAPGLAGGDNEQFF. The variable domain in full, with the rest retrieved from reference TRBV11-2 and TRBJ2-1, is EAGVAQSPRYKIIEKRQSVAFWCNPISGHATLYWYQQILGQGPKLLIQFQNNGVVDDSQLPKDRFSAERLKGVDSTLKIQPAKLEDSAVYLCASSLAPGLAGGDNEQFFGPGTRLTVL.

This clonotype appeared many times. CDR3 loop: CASSSSGTRNQPQHF. In DNA, the CDR3 is TGTGCCAGCAGCAGCTCCGGGACACGCAATCAGCCCCAGCATTTT. The J gene is TRBJ1-5, the V gene TRBV3-1; TRBD1 is a possible D gene (6 bases). V lost 5 bases to trimming and J lost 2 bases, with 13 bases between them. Germline-derived CDR1 and CDR2 are LGHDT and YNNKEL (reference sequence). This CDR3 is 15 amino acids long. The entire variable domain, with the rest obtained from reference TRBV3-1 and TRBJ1-5, is as follows: DTAVSQTPKYLVTQMGNDKSIKCEQNLGHDTMYWYKQDSKKFLKIMFSYNNKELIINETVPNRFSPKSPDKAHLNLHINSLELGDSAVYFCASSSSGTRNQPQHFGDGTRLSIL.

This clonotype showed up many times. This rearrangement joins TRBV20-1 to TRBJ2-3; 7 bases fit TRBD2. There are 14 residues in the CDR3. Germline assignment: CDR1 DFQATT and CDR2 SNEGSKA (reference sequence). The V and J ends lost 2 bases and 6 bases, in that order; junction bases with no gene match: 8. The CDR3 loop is CSARTGGGSDTQYF. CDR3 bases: TGCAGTGCTAGAACGGGGGGAGGTTCTGATACGCAGTATTTT.

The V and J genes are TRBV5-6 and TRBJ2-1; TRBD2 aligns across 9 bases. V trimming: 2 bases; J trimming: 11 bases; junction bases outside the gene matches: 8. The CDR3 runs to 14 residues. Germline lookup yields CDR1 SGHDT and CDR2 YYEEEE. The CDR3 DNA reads TGTGCCAGCAGCTTTACTAGCGGGTCAATGAAGCAGTTCTTC. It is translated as CASSFTSGSMKQFF.

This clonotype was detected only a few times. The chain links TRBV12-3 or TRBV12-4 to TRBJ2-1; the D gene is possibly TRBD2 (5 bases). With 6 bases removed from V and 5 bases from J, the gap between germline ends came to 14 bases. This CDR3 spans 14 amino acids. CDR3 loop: CASSPGSGNNEQFF. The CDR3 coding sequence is TGTGCCAGCAGCCCGGGGAGCGGAAACAATGAGCAGTTCTTC.

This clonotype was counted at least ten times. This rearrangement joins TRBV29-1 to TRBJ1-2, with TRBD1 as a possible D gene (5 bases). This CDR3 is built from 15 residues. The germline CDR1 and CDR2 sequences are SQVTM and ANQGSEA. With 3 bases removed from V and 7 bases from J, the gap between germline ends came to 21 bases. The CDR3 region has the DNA TGCAGCGTTGATCGGGTCGAAGGGGCGGATCCTGGCTACACCTTC. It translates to CSVDRVEGADPGYTF.